This paragraph covers one T cell receptor beta chain sequence. This specimen belongs to a study of cytomegalovirus exposure and HLA in healthy donors. For the study at large: The 90 to 150 validation repertoires, a later analysis reported, used the same platform as the 600 to 700 first-cohort repertoires.

Germline lookup yields CDR1 LGHNA and CDR2 YNFKEQ. There are 13 residues in the CDR3. V trimming: 9 bases; J trimming: 5 bases; junction bases outside the gene matches: 5. Method: immunoSEQ multiplex PCR; TCRdb's copy keeps in-frame clones and lacks some. This table has more than 110,000 clones, around 93% appearing once. The receptor was derived from a man in his late teens or twenties in good health and CMV-seropositive. Sequencing used PBMCs. The genes are TRBV4-2 and TRBJ2-2, with 8 nucleotides matching TRBD1. The CDR3 spells CASSTGETGELFF. As DNA, the CDR3 is TGTGCCAGTTCGACAGGGGAGACCGGGGAGCTGTTTTTT.